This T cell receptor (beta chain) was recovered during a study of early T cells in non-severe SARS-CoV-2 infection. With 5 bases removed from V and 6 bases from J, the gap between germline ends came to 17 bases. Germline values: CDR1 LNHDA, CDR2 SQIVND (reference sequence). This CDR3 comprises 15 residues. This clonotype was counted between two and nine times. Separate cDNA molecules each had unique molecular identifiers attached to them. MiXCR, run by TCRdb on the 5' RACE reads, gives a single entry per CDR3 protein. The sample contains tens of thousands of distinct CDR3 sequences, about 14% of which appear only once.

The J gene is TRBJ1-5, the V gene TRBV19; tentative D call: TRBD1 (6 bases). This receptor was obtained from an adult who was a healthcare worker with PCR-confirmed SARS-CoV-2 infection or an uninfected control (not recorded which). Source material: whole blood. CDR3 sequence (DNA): TGTGCCAGTAGTGCGACGGGGGGCGCGGTTCAGCCCCAGCATTTT. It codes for CASSATGGAVQPQHF.